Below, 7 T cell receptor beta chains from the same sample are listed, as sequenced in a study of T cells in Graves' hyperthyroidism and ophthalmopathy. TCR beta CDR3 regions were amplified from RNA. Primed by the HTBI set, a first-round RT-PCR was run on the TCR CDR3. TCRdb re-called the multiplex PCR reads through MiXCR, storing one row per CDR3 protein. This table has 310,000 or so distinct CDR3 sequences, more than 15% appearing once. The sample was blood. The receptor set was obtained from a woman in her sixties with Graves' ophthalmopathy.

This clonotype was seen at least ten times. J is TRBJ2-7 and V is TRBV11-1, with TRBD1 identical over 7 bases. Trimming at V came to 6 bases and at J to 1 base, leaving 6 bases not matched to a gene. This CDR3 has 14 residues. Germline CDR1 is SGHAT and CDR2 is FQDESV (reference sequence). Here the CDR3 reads CASSWRQGSYEQYF. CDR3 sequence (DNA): TGTGCCAGCAGTTGGCGACAGGGTTCCTACGAGCAGTACTTC. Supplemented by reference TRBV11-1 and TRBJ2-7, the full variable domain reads EAEVAQSPRYKITEKSQAVAFWCDPISGHATLYWYRQILGQGPELLVQFQDESVVDDSQLPKDRFSAERLKGVDSTLKIQPAELGDSAMYLCASSWRQGSYEQYFGPGTRLTVT.

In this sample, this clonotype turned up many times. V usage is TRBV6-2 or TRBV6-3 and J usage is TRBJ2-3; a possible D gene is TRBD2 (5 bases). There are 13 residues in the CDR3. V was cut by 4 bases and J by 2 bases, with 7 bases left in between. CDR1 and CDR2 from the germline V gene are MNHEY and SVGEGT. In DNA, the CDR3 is TGTGCCAGCAGTTTCGGGAACACAGATACGCAGTATTTT. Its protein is CASSFGNTDTQYF.

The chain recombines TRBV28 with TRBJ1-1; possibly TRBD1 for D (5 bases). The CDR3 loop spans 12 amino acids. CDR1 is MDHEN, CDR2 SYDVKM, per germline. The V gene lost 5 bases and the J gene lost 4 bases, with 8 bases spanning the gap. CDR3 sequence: CASSRGTTEAFF. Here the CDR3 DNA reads TGTGCCAGCAGTCGGGGGACCACTGAAGCTTTCTTT.

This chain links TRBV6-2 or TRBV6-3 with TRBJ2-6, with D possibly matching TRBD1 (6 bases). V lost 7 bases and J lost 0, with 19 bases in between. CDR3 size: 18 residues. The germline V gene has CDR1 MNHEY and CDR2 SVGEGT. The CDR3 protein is CASTDKGTWFSGANVLTF. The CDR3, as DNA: TGTGCCAGCACTGACAAGGGGACATGGTTCTCTGGGGCCAACGTCCTGACTTTC.

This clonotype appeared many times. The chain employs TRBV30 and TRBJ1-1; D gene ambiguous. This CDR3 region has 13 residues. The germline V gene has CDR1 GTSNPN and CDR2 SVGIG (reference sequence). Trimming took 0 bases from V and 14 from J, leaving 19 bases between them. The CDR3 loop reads CAWSVPGGVRVFF. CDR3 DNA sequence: TGTGCCTGGAGTGTACCTGGAGGAGTCAGAGTCTTCTTT.

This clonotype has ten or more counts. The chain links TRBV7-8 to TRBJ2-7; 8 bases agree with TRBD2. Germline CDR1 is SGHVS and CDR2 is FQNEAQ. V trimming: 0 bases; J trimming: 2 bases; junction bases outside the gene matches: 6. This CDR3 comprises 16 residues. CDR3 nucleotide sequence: TGTGCCAGCAGCTTAGCAGCCGGGACTAGTACCTACGAGCAGTACTTC. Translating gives CASSLAAGTSTYEQYF. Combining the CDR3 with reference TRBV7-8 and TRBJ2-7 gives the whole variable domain GAGVSQSPRYKVAKRGQDVALRCDPISGHVSLFWYQQALGQGPEFLTYFQNEAQLDKSGLPSDRFFAERPEGSVSTLKIQRTQQEDSAVYLCASSLAAGTSTYEQYFGPGTRLTVT.

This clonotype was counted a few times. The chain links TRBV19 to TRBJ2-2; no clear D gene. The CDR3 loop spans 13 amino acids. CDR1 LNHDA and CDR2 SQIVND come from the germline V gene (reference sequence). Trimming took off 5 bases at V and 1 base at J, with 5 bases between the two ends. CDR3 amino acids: CASSVRNTGELFF. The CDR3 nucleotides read TGTGCCAGTAGTGTTCGGAACACCGGGGAGCTGTTTTTT. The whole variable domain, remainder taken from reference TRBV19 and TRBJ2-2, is DGGITQSPKYLFRKEGQNVTLSCEQNLNHDAMYWYRQDPGQGLRLIYYSQIVNDFQKGDIAEGYSVSREKKESFPLTVTSAQKNPTAFYLCASSVRNTGELFFGEGSRLTVL.